Below are 8 T cell receptor beta chains sequenced from a single sample in a study of OX40 agonist ivuxolimab in advanced cancers. Assay used: immunoSEQ multiplex PCR; TCRdb lists only in-frame clones, some missing. The sample records fewer than 60,000 clones, approximately 89% being singletons. The sample in question was CD4+ or CD8+ T cells sorted from blood, obtained in a trial of the OX40 agonist ivuxolimab. Every receptor here comes from an adult with an advanced solid tumor such as melanoma, head and neck, liver or kidney cancer.

This chain uses TRBV4-2 with TRBJ2-5; D call uncertain. This CDR3 is built from 14 residues. In germline, CDR1 is LGHNA, CDR2 YNFKEQ. Trimming took off 0 bases at V and 5 bases at J, with 10 bases between the two ends. The CDR3 DNA is TGTGCCAGCAGCCAAGATTTTCCTGCCGAGACCCAGTACTTC. As protein: CASSQDFPAETQYF.

The chain carries TRBV2 and TRBJ1-1, with D unresolved. This CDR3 has 14 residues. With 4 bases removed from V and 3 bases from J, the gap between germline ends came to 12 bases. CDR1 is SNHLY and CDR2 is FYNNEI in the germline V gene. The CDR3 spells CASSVEGWDTEAFF. Written as DNA, the CDR3 is TGTGCCAGCAGTGTGGAGGGTTGGGACACTGAAGCTTTCTTT.

In DNA form, the CDR3 reads TGTGCCAGCAGTGAACGGGACGCTAATGAAAAACTGTTTTTT. Its translation: CASSERDANEKLFF. The V and J genes are TRBV6-1 and TRBJ1-4, with TRBD1 as a possible D gene (5 bases). V shed 2 bases and J shed 3 bases, with 7 bases lying between them. The CDR3 runs to 14 residues. CDR1 is MNHNS, CDR2 SASEGT, per germline.

The rearrangement links TRBV4-2 to TRBJ1-1; maybe TRBD1 (6 bases). The CDR3 consists of 13 residues. The germline V gene encodes CDR1 LGHNA and CDR2 YNFKEQ. V was clipped by 1 base and J by 11 bases, with 14 bases between them. The DNA of the CDR3 is TGTGCCAGCAGCCAAGTGGGGGGGCAGTGGGCTTTCTTT. Residues: CASSQVGGQWAFF.

The CDR3 nucleotides are TGTGCCAGCGGGGGGGGCGCGAGAGATACGCAGTATTTT. Its protein product is CASGGGARDTQYF. The chain uses TRBV9 and TRBJ2-3, with D perhaps TRBD2 (7 bases). V lost 7 bases and J lost 5, with 14 bases in between. The CDR3 runs 13 residues. Germline CDR1 SGDLS, CDR2 YYNGEE.

The rearrangement joins TRBV7-2 to TRBJ1-2; perhaps TRBD1 as D (6 bases). CDR1 and CDR2 from the germline V gene are SGHTA and FQGNSA. The CDR3 extends over 15 amino acids. Trimming shortened V by 1 base and J by 4 bases, and 13 bases separated the two germline ends. DNA of the CDR3: TGTGCCAGCAGCTTAGGGTCGGGGGGCGCCTATGGCTACACCTTC. It encodes CASSLGSGGAYGYTF.

This chain connects TRBV21-1 to TRBJ2-7; the table's TRBD2 call for D was not verified on the DNA. TRBV21-1 is labeled a pseudogene. The CDR3 is 15 residues long. CDR3 coding DNA: TGTGCCAGCAGCCAAGCCCCCGGGAACTCCTACGAGCAGTACTTC. Its protein product is CASSQAPGNSYEQYF.

The J gene is TRBJ2-5, the V gene TRBV5-1; weak D call: TRBD1 (6 bases). Germline V CDR1 and CDR2: SGHRS, YFSETQ. With 3 bases removed from V and 2 bases from J, the gap between germline ends came to 11 bases. CDR3 length: 14 amino acids. CDR3 loop: CASSWYRVQETQYF. In nucleotides, the CDR3 is TGCGCCAGCAGCTGGTACAGGGTACAAGAGACCCAGTACTTC.